This is a list of T cell receptor beta chains from one sample in a study of cytomegalovirus exposure and HLA in healthy donors. The repertoire was sequenced with immunoSEQ multiplex PCR; TCRdb's copy has only in-frame clones and lacks some. The repertoire has roughly 70,000 clones, 70% to 75% of them found once; the top ten carry more than 9.5%. The material sequenced was PBMCs. All receptors derive from a human donor in good health. Each CDR3 is given with its conserved first and last residue. Each record gives: J gene, V gene, D gene, clone size, CDR3 DNA, CDR3 protein. D genes are given only for firm matches. Not every row has a clone size; where given, it reads once, few, many or a size class.

j_gene: TRBJ2-6
v_gene: TRBV4-1
d_gene: TRBD2
abundance: -
CDR3nt: TGCGCCAGCAGCCAAGTGGTGACTAGCGGGAAATTTATGGGGGCCAACGTCCTGACTTTC
CDR3aa: CASSQVVTSGKFMGANVLTF

j_gene: TRBJ2-2
v_gene: TRBV7-9
d_gene: TRBD1
abundance: -
CDR3nt: TGTGCCAGCAGCCCCGGGACAGCGAACACCGGGGAGCTGTTTTTT
CDR3aa: CASSPGTANTGELFF

j_gene: TRBJ1-4
v_gene: TRBV4-1
d_gene: TRBD1
abundance: -
CDR3nt: TGCGCCAGCAGCCAACTGATTTCCGGGACAGGGCCTAATGAAAAACTGTTTTTT
CDR3aa: CASSQLISGTGPNEKLFF

j_gene: TRBJ2-2
v_gene: TRBV9
d_gene: -
abundance: few
CDR3nt: TGTGCCAGCAGCCGTAGGAGTGCGATCGGGGAGCTGTTTTTT
CDR3aa: CASSRRSAIGELFF

j_gene: TRBJ1-1
v_gene: TRBV27
d_gene: -
abundance: -
CDR3nt: TGTGCCAGCAGTTTAACCCCAGGATTGAACACTGAAGCTTTCTTT
CDR3aa: CASSLTPGLNTEAFF

j_gene: TRBJ2-2
v_gene: TRBV4-3
d_gene: TRBD1
abundance: -
CDR3nt: TGCGCCAGCAGCCCCGGACAGGGGACCGGGGAGCTGTTTTTT
CDR3aa: CASSPGQGTGELFF

j_gene: TRBJ1-2
v_gene: TRBV30
d_gene: -
abundance: once
CDR3nt: TGTGCCTGGAGTGTAAGAGGCTATGGCTACACCTTC
CDR3aa: CAWSVRGYGYTF

j_gene: TRBJ2-1
v_gene: TRBV10-3
d_gene: -
abundance: few
CDR3nt: TGTGCCATCAGTGAGGAGACAGACACCCCCCTTGAGCAGTTCTTC
CDR3aa: CAISEETDTPLEQFF

j_gene: TRBJ2-5
v_gene: TRBV7-3
d_gene: TRBD1
abundance: -
CDR3nt: TGTGCCAGCAGCATAGGACAGGGTGGTGGAGAGACCCAGTACTTC
CDR3aa: CASSIGQGGGETQYF

j_gene: TRBJ2-1
v_gene: TRBV5-1
d_gene: -
abundance: once
CDR3nt: TGCGCCAGCAGCTTGGGGCGGGCCACGTCCTACAATGAGCAGTTCTTC
CDR3aa: CASSLGRATSYNEQFF

j_gene: TRBJ1-4
v_gene: TRBV13
d_gene: TRBD1
abundance: few
CDR3nt: TGTGCCAGCAGCTTAATCAGTGCCGGACAGGCGTTTGAAAAACTGTTTTTT
CDR3aa: CASSLISAGQAFEKLFF

j_gene: TRBJ1-1
v_gene: TRBV6-6
d_gene: -
abundance: -
CDR3nt: TGTGCCAGCAGCTCCAGGGAAGGGAATGCGGCTTTCTTT
CDR3aa: CASSSREGNAAFF

j_gene: TRBJ2-1
v_gene: TRBV2
d_gene: TRBD2
abundance: -
CDR3nt: TGTGCCCTCCCCCAGGGACTAGCGGGAGGACCGTACAATGAGCAGTTCTTC
CDR3aa: CALPQGLAGGPYNEQFF

j_gene: TRBJ1-3
v_gene: TRBV7-6
d_gene: -
abundance: -
CDR3nt: TGTGCCAGCAGCTTAGGAGGCTCTGGAAACACCATATATTTT
CDR3aa: CASSLGGSGNTIYF

j_gene: TRBJ2-7
v_gene: TRBV4-1
d_gene: TRBD2
abundance: few
CDR3nt: TGCGCCAGCAGCCAAGAGGGGGGACTAGCGGGAGACAGGGCCTACGAGCAGTACTTC
CDR3aa: CASSQEGGLAGDRAYEQYF

j_gene: TRBJ2-1
v_gene: TRBV4-2
d_gene: -
abundance: few
CDR3nt: TGTGCCAGCAGCCAAGGTTGGAGGAACAATGAGCAGTTCTTC
CDR3aa: CASSQGWRNNEQFF

j_gene: TRBJ1-4
v_gene: TRBV18
d_gene: TRBD1
abundance: -
CDR3nt: TGTGCCAGCTCACTTGGGACAGAAAATAATGAAAAACTGTTTTTT
CDR3aa: CASSLGTENNEKLFF

j_gene: TRBJ1-3
v_gene: TRBV5-1
d_gene: TRBD1
abundance: -
CDR3nt: TGCGCCAGCAGCTTGGGGACAGGGGAATACACCATATATTTT
CDR3aa: CASSLGTGEYTIYF

j_gene: TRBJ2-7
v_gene: TRBV5-4
d_gene: -
abundance: -
CDR3nt: TGTGCCAGCAGCTTGGGGGGAACTAGCTCCTACGAGCAGTACTTC
CDR3aa: CASSLGGTSSYEQYF

j_gene: TRBJ1-1
v_gene: TRBV2
d_gene: -
abundance: -
CDR3nt: TGTGCCAGCACAAGGGAGGGGATGAACACTGAAGCTTTCTTT
CDR3aa: CASTREGMNTEAFF

j_gene: TRBJ2-7
v_gene: TRBV25-1
d_gene: TRBD1
abundance: once
CDR3nt: TGTGCCAGCAGTGCAGACAGGGGCTCCTACGAGCAGTACTTC
CDR3aa: CASSADRGSYEQYF

j_gene: TRBJ2-2
v_gene: TRBV7-2
d_gene: -
abundance: once
CDR3nt: TGTGCCAGCAGCTCCGGGAGTCTGGTGGCCGGGGAGCTGTTTTTT
CDR3aa: CASSSGSLVAGELFF

j_gene: TRBJ2-1
v_gene: TRBV4-1
d_gene: TRBD2
abundance: -
CDR3nt: TGCGCCAGCAGCCAAGTAACTAGCGGGTCTAACAATGAGCAGTTCTTC
CDR3aa: CASSQVTSGSNNEQFF

j_gene: TRBJ2-7
v_gene: TRBV5-1
d_gene: TRBD2
abundance: -
CDR3nt: TGCGCCAGCAGCTTGGTCCCGGGACTAGCGGGAGAAAGGGGGGGGGAGCAGTACTTC
CDR3aa: CASSLVPGLAGERGGEQYF

j_gene: TRBJ1-1
v_gene: TRBV12-5
d_gene: -
abundance: -
CDR3nt: TGTGCTAGTGGTTTGATTGGGGGGACTGAAGCTTTCTTT
CDR3aa: CASGLIGGTEAFF

j_gene: TRBJ1-1
v_gene: TRBV29-1
d_gene: -
abundance: -
CDR3nt: TGCAGCGTCAGGCTCATGAACACTGAAGCTTTCTTT
CDR3aa: CSVRLMNTEAFF

j_gene: TRBJ2-7
v_gene: TRBV7-6
d_gene: TRBD2
abundance: -
CDR3nt: TGTGCCAGCAGCTTAAGACTAGCGGGAGTCCGGACTTACGAGCAGTACTTC
CDR3aa: CASSLRLAGVRTYEQYF

j_gene: TRBJ1-2
v_gene: TRBV4-1
d_gene: TRBD1
abundance: -
CDR3nt: TGCGCCAGCAGCCAAGTCCGGGACAGCCTATCTAACTATGGCTACACCTTC
CDR3aa: CASSQVRDSLSNYGYTF

j_gene: TRBJ2-3
v_gene: TRBV5-1
d_gene: TRBD1
abundance: -
CDR3nt: TGCGCCAGCAGCTCCGGACAGGGCACAGATACGCAGTATTTT
CDR3aa: CASSSGQGTDTQYF

j_gene: TRBJ2-5
v_gene: TRBV25-1
d_gene: -
abundance: -
CDR3nt: TGTGCCAGCAGTGGTGGGCAGGGAGAGACCCAGTACTTC
CDR3aa: CASSGGQGETQYF

j_gene: TRBJ2-7
v_gene: TRBV29-1
d_gene: TRBD2
abundance: -
CDR3nt: TGCAGCGTTTCCGGACTAGCGGGCATGTACGAGCAGTACTTC
CDR3aa: CSVSGLAGMYEQYF

j_gene: TRBJ2-5
v_gene: TRBV14
d_gene: TRBD1
abundance: -
CDR3nt: TGTGCCAGCAGCCAAGAAAGGGGGCTGACCCAGTACTTC
CDR3aa: CASSQERGLTQYF

j_gene: TRBJ2-2
v_gene: TRBV9
d_gene: TRBD1
abundance: -
CDR3nt: TGTGCCAGCAGCGTAAGGACAGGGGCCGGGGAGCTGTTTTTT
CDR3aa: CASSVRTGAGELFF

j_gene: TRBJ2-5
v_gene: TRBV27
d_gene: TRBD2
abundance: -
CDR3nt: TGTGCCAGCAGCCCGCTCGGACTAGCGGAACTTAAAGAGACCCAGTACTTC
CDR3aa: CASSPLGLAELKETQYF